The next 7 T cell receptor beta chains were all read from a single sample in a study of radiotherapy plus CTLA-4 blockade in lung cancer (dated by TCRdb to 2016 to 2019). To prepare the library, the immunoSEQ multiplex PCR assay was applied. TCRdb provides this immuneACCESS table in a form limited to in-frame rearrangements. Some clones are lacking; in checked studies, under half of them reflect an unresolved V gene, and why the rest are absent is not known. Across this sample there are about 12,000 clones, with around 80% seen only once. The ten largest make up around 28% of the sample. The material sequenced was peripheral blood, taken from a patient treated with radiotherapy plus ipilimumab. These receptors all stem from a human donor with non-small cell lung cancer that progressed on radiotherapy plus ipilimumab.

The chain combines TRBV18 with TRBJ1-2, with a tentative D call TRBD1 (5 bases). Looked up from germline, CDR1 is KGHSH and CDR2 is LQKENI. The CDR3 loop spans 18 amino acids. V lost 0 bases and J lost 3, with 20 bases in between. Here the CDR3 DNA reads TGTGCCAGCTCACCACCCCGGAGTAGCTTCAGAGGGGACTATGGCTACACCTTC. It specifies CASSPPRSSFRGDYGYTF.

For this clone: Germline is not matched at one junction end, which may reflect a read error. The chain uses TRBV23-1 and TRBJ2-6; the D gene is possibly TRBD2 (5 bases). TRBV23-1 has ORF status, its function being uncertain. The CDR3 length is 18 residues. CDR3 nucleotide sequence: TGCGCCAGCAGTATTGTGCAGCTAGCAACAAAGTCGGGCCAACGTCCTGACTTC. Translated: CASSIVQLATKSGQRPDF.

This clone was detected a few times. The V and J genes are TRBV10-3 and TRBJ2-1; D remains ambiguous. The CDR3 runs to 12 residues. Germline CDR1 and CDR2: ENHRY and SYGVKD. V lost 4 bases to trimming and J lost 6 bases, with 7 bases between them. The CDR3 DNA sequence: TGTGCCATCAGTGTTCAGAGCAATGAGCAGTTCTTC. Translated: CAISVQSNEQFF.

The chain joins TRBV6-5 to TRBJ1-2; TRBD1 is a possible D gene (6 bases). The ends were cut back, 8 bases at V and 4 bases at J, with 17 bases in the middle. CDR1 is MNHEY and CDR2 is SVGAGI in the germline V gene. The CDR3 is 14 residues long. CDR3 loop: CASGPGGGGYGYTF. CDR3 in DNA: TGTGCCAGCGGCCCCGGGGGGGGCGGCTATGGCTACACCTTC.

CDR3 sequence: CASSIWGEGMNTGELFF. In nucleotides, the CDR3 is TGTGCCAGTAGTATATGGGGGGAGGGGATGAACACCGGGGAGCTGTTTTTT. The gene calls are TRBV19 and TRBJ2-2, with 7 bases lining up with TRBD2. The CDR3 loop spans 17 amino acids. V lost 2 bases and J lost 1; bases outside the gene matches: 7. The V gene's germline CDR1 is LNHDA and CDR2 SQIVND (reference sequence).

The chain recombines TRBV2 with TRBJ1-4; 8 positions agree with TRBD1. In germline, CDR1 is SNHLY, CDR2 FYNNEI. With V trimmed by 7 bases and J by 7 bases, 11 bases remained unmatched. CDR3 size: 15 residues. The CDR3 loop reads CASTNPQGGFEKLFF. Written as DNA, the CDR3 is TGTGCCAGCACAAACCCACAGGGGGGCTTTGAAAAACTGTTTTTT.

The chain carries TRBV19 and TRBJ1-4; 10 bases are a match to TRBD1. The CDR3 has 16 amino acids. J gave up 7 bases and V 5 bases, and 10 bases lay outside the gene matches. Germline values: CDR1 LNHDA, CDR2 SQIVND (reference sequence). The CDR3 protein is CASSLQRGQGTEKLFF. In DNA, the CDR3 is TGTGCCAGTAGTCTCCAAAGGGGACAGGGGACTGAAAAACTGTTTTTT.